This T cell receptor (beta chain) was sequenced during a study of cytomegalovirus exposure and HLA in healthy donors (dated by TCRdb to 2015 to 2018). About the investigation overall: An earlier analysis of several hundred of the donors reported 250 to 300 Gb of sequence data and 100 million to 130 million unique TCR beta sequences from 150 million to 200 million T cells. An early release that covered about 600 HLA-typed donors contained around 330 gigabases of sequencing data and about 93 million unique TCR sequences. Of the approximately 400 genotyped donors, 81% fell in the genetic ancestry cluster associated with self-reported Caucasian donors. The study aimed to test whether cataloging public T cell receptors could reveal signatures of past pathogen exposure. The study used immunosequencing to profile the T cell repertoires of around 600 subjects and linked those repertoires to cytomegalovirus serostatus. Along with the roughly 670-subject first cohort, a separate validation cohort of roughly 110 different subjects was used. High-throughput TCR immunosequencing, statistical association of individual TCRs with disease status, and machine learning were combined to predict cytomegalovirus infection status. A later analysis re-analyzed previously published TCR beta repertoires from 550 to 700 donors and added high-resolution HLA genotyping to study TCR occurrence patterns. Rather than using new phenotypic data, the later analysis identified candidate immune exposures from TCR beta sequences and from how often those sequences occurred across donors. In an earlier analysis of more than 550 of the donors, high-throughput TCR beta sequencing was used to judge whether each TCR beta V gene segment behaved as functional or pseudogenic. Donor age, sex, ethnicity and CMV serostatus were compiled together with the repertoire data. A later genetic analysis used genome-wide SNP genotypes for about 65% of the roughly 670 donors, treating that subset as a discovery cohort. All discovery cohort repertoires had been generated on a single sequencing platform. HLA typing included class I and class II loci at four-digit resolution. The number of donors typed differed by locus, with roughly 629-640 for A, B, C, DRB1 and DQB1, 522 for DQA1, 600 to 610 for DPA1, and 450 to 480 for DPB1. Roughly 5 DR-DQ haplotypes were treated as single units for association and clustering because of strong linkage in the cohort. Across around 400 genotyped donors of the cohort, an average of about 240,000 unique TCR beta nucleotide sequences per donor were sequenced, and roughly 20% of those sequences were non-productive.

Concerning this clone: The antigen it recognizes is unknown. The record has no base qualities; no much larger clone is one base away.

Overall results and qualifications from the work: The classifier was reported to diagnose cytomegalovirus status with high specificity and sensitivity in both the original cohort and the validation cohort. A total of some 180 TCR beta chains were listed by the study as associated with cytomegalovirus. In an earlier analysis of approximately 600 of the donors, most TCR beta V segments were observed in productive rearrangements about 87% or about 30% of the time, broadly matching IMGT annotations. This cohort had only TCR beta chains sequenced, and the lack of alpha or paired-chain data limited which features could be detected. Some IMGT-functional V segments, including TRBV6-2 and TRBV6-3, could not be distinguished by the 87-base-pair reads and were therefore excluded. In a later analysis, HLA-associated TCR beta chains were found to be more clonally expanded and to have lower generation probabilities than equally common non-associated chains. Linkage disequilibrium might explain the correlated functional status among segregating V segments, but an unknown experimental factor could not be excluded. According to a later analysis, parvovirus B19, influenza, CMV and Epstein-Barr virus appeared linked to several top co-occurrence clusters. HLA typing was unavailable for some donors at each locus, so association tests used only the typed subset. While some public TCRs were present in many individuals, most TCR sequences turned up only very rarely across donors. The sequencing pipeline was judged likely to have produced a cluster of highly shared sequence variants as a technical artifact. A later genetic analysis associated a missense DCLRE1C variant with V-gene and J-gene trimming of TCR beta chains, and an independent cohort replicated the association. According to a later genetic analysis, donors in an Asian-associated ancestry cluster had fewer N-insertions in productive TCRs than the approximately 650-donor mean. Because counts were too low, seventeen rarely observed V segments, including chromosome 9 orphons, were excluded from the earlier analysis of several hundred of the donors. The presence/absence analyses assumed that sequencing depth was roughly uniform across donors, and that assumption may not be true. In vitro tests confirmed that a few of the cytomegalovirus-associated TCR beta chains recognize cytomegalovirus antigens. In a later analysis, most CMV-associated TCR beta chains were found to appear HLA-restricted, with HLA associations seemingly driven largely by CMV exposure. In a later analysis, 16,951 TCR beta sequences were associated with specific HLA alleles at a false discovery rate of 0.05. For the cohort, immune exposure information was limited to CMV serostatus. The authors suggested that the approach could potentially be generalized to other disease states and immunological phenotypes. A further reported finding was that TCR beta sequences accurately predicted the HLA-A and HLA-B alleles for most subjects in the first cohort. When HLA alleles, especially DR and DQ, strongly co-occurred, attributing TCR associations to individual alleles was difficult. In a later analysis, the rate of TCR association differed among HLA loci, with DRB1 alleles having the most associated TCRs and HLA-C alleles having the fewest.

The cohort consisted of 666 healthy bone marrow donors. Cohort members were all nominally healthy when sampled, although unrecorded immune exposures were likely present. The donor tested CMV seronegative, placing the donor among the roughly 350 seronegative members of the cohort. A peripheral blood sample was provided by each donor, and peripheral blood mononuclear cells were used for TCR beta sequencing. Genomic DNA extraction from the blood cell samples was performed with the Qiagen DNeasy Blood Extraction Kit. Library generation was performed with the immunoSEQ multiplex PCR assay. For the multiplex PCR, a mixture combining 60 forward primers for TCR Vbeta segments and 13 reverse primers for TCR Jbeta segments was used. A multiplex PCR assay on genomic DNA amplified the CDR3 region of rearranged TCR beta genes. The Illumina HiSeq System was used to sequence the amplified TCR beta libraries as 87-base-pair reads. The paper's processing steps were these. A later analysis counted tens of millions of unique TCR beta chains across the 550 to 800 repertoires, and 9.5 million to 11 million of these chains were shared by at least two donors. To remove PCR and sequencing errors, raw reads were error-corrected and collapsed into unique sequences using a nearest-neighbor algorithm that merged closely related sequences. CDR3 sequences were aligned to IMGT reference sequences to assign V, D and J gene segments. Each retained sequence needed at least a six-nucleotide match to both a V gene segment and a J gene segment. A rearrangement counted as productive if the CDR3 had no stop codons and remained in frame with V and J, and every other rearrangement counted as non-productive. CDR3 was defined according to IMGT convention as the region running from the second conserved V-encoded cysteine to the conserved J-encoded phenylalanine. The earlier analysis of fewer than 700 of the donors excluded sequences that lacked an unambiguous match to a single V gene segment. In an earlier analysis of roughly 500 of the donors, V segments were called functional above 56.7% productive rearrangements and were called segregating when the between-donor standard deviation exceeded 5%. A statistical classification framework was developed to diagnose cytomegalovirus status using the catalog of TCR beta chain sequences. V and J gene assignment, in a later analysis, came from comparing TCR nucleotide sequences with IMGT/GENE-DB human TR gene sequences. The TCRdist pipeline was used in a later analysis to assign CDR3 sequences and most-parsimonious VDJ recombination scenarios. A later analysis defined each TCR beta chain by its CDR3 amino acid sequence plus V-gene family, and excluded reads lacking a unique V-gene family. As a way to deal with suspected cross-contamination and a sequencing artifact, a later analysis dropped 640 or so nucleotide sequences that were highly shared and had low generation probability. In a later analysis, a clonal expansion index was calculated for each public chain from normalized within-repertoire ranks of inferred template counts. In a later analysis, generation probabilities were computed with a VDJ recombination model fitted to out-of-frame rearrangements, and the resulting probabilities were checked against IGoR. In a later analysis, hypergeometric tests were used to score TCR-TCR, TCR-HLA and TCR-CMV co-occurrence, with a repertoire-size bias correction applied to TCR pairs. In a later analysis, false discovery rates were estimated by permuting HLA or CMV assignments 20 times. In a later analysis, co-occurring TCRs were grouped using DBSCAN, with TCRdist sequence similarity added in when clustering inside HLA-allele-positive subsets. Repertoires with fewer than 30,000 or more than 120,000 public chains, plus five repertoires with anomalous nucleotide sharing, were excluded from co-occurrence clustering. TCRdb carries this immuneACCESS record with in-frame sequences only. Its versions omit some clonotypes, under half of them owing to an unresolved V gene in the studies checked, with the rest unexplained. The D gene and trimming were derived from the DNA, and the V and J assignments and clone size from that table. This sample gives about 130,000 clones in total; around 77% of them show up just once. The ten largest account for around 1.8% of the sample.

The germline V gene supplies CDR1 LGHNA and CDR2 YSLEER. From the cysteine up to the phenylalanine, the CDR3 has a length of 16 residues. Of the read, only the CDR3 DNA is kept; its 48 bases are in frame from base 1. V and J lose 3 bases and 4 bases, and a span of 15 bases separates them. This receptor was obtained from a woman in her fifties or sixties in good health and CMV-seronegative. Sequencing input: PBMCs. The V gene is TRBV4-3 and the J gene is TRBJ1-4; tentative D gene TRBD1, with 6 bases matching. This receptor has the CDR3 CASSQVGGTYNEKLFF. The nucleotide sequence is TGCGCCAGCAGCCAGGTCGGGGGGACATATAATGAAAAACTGTTTTTT.